This paragraph covers one TCR beta chain sequence. What it binds is unknown. PCR used 60 Vbeta primers and 13 Jbeta primers. Profiled with immunoSEQ multiplex PCR; TCRdb holds only in-frame clones, not every one. This sample has 150,000 to 170,000 clones, with 60% to 85% found just once. Germline V CDR1 and CDR2: SEHNR, FQNEAQ (reference sequence). V dropped 5 bases and J dropped 9 bases, with 25 bases sitting between them. The CDR3 is 16 amino acids. The sample comes from a study of cytomegalovirus exposure and HLA in healthy donors. Whole-study findings and limits: Testing in vitro showed a few CMV-associated chains specific for CMV antigens.

The sample comprised PBMCs. The rearrangement joins TRBV7-9 to TRBJ2-5; perhaps TRBD1 as D (7 bases). The sequence was obtained from a woman aged 40-49 years in good health and CMV-seronegative. This CDR3 is CASSLDDRVTSRPQYF. The CDR3 nucleotides are TGTGCCAGCAGCCTAGATGACAGGGTCACTAGCCGACCCCAGTACTTC.